The 7 T cell receptor beta chains presented below share a single source sample, sequenced in a study of T cells in Graves' hyperthyroidism and ophthalmopathy. Amplified regions were TCR beta CDR3 sequences from RNA transcripts. First-round RT-PCR targeting the TCR CDR3 was performed with the HTBI primer set. MiXCR, applied by TCRdb to the multiplex PCR reads, yields one record per CDR3 protein. Found here are about 640,000 distinct CDR3 sequences, more than 14% of them singletons; the top ten hold around 13%. The sequencing input was blood. These receptors came from a woman aged 50 to 60 with Graves' ophthalmopathy.

This clonotype was seen ten or more times. The rearrangement uses TRBV15 and TRBJ2-4, with D tentatively TRBD1 or TRBD2 (6 bases each). The CDR3 contains 15 residues. Germline V CDR1 and CDR2: LNHNV, YYDKDF (reference sequence). With 4 bases removed from V and 7 bases from J, the gap between germline ends came to 17 bases. CDR3 sequence (DNA): TGTGCCACCAGCAAGGCGTTCGGGGGCTCGAACATTCAGTACTTC. It codes for CATSKAFGGSNIQYF.

This clonotype was detected only a few times. The chain recombines TRBV14 with TRBJ1-1, with 9 positions matching TRBD1. The germline V gene has CDR1 SGHDN and CDR2 FVKESK. This CDR3 contains 15 residues. V trimming: 4 bases; J trimming: 1 base; junction bases outside the gene matches: 4. In nucleotides, the CDR3 is TGTGCCAGCAGCCGCCGGGACAGGGCGAACACTGAAGCTTTCTTT. Its translation is CASSRRDRANTEAFF.

This clonotype was seen many times. V usage is TRBV4-1 and J usage is TRBJ2-7; TRBD2 might be the D (6 bases). The germline V and J ends were trimmed by 4 bases and 4 bases, with 20 bases remaining between them. Germline V gene data show CDR1 as MGHRA and CDR2 as YSYEKL. This CDR3 contains 16 residues. The chain's CDR3 is CASSPHRGLRAYEQYF. CDR3 bases: TGCGCCAGCAGCCCACACCGTGGACTACGGGCATACGAGCAGTACTTC.

This clonotype was picked up many times. CDR3: CASSYSPARGRAKNIQYF. The CDR3 DNA reads TGTGCCAGCAGTTACTCGCCAGCGAGGGGTCGGGCCAAAAACATTCAGTACTTC. The genes are TRBV6-2 or TRBV6-3 and TRBJ2-4; D is tentatively TRBD1 or TRBD2 (5 bases each). Trimming took 0 bases from V and 1 from J, leaving 16 bases between them. Germline V CDR1 and CDR2: MNHEY, SVGEGT. The CDR3 extends over 18 amino acids.

This clonotype was counted only a few times. This could be a read error, since a much larger clone is one nucleotide away. V and J are TRBV2 and TRBJ1-1, with TRBD1 as a possible D gene (6 bases). Trimming shortened V by 3 bases and J by 5 bases, and 10 bases separated the two germline ends. The CDR3 loop spans 13 amino acids. CDR1 and CDR2 from the germline V gene are SNHLY and FYNNEI. The CDR3 region has the DNA TGTGCCAGCAGTGAGGAGGGGGGGACTGAAGCTTTCTTT. Its translation: CASSEEGGTEAFF.

This clonotype was seen ten or more times. The chain joins TRBV6-1 to TRBJ2-7, with 9 bases identical to TRBD1. Germline V gene data show CDR1 as MNHNS and CDR2 as SASEGT. J was trimmed by 1 base and V by 6 bases; bases with no gene match: 10. This CDR3 contains 16 residues. The CDR3 sequence: CASRSNRGLGSYEQYF. In DNA form, the CDR3 reads TGTGCCAGCAGGTCCAACAGGGGGCTGGGATCCTACGAGCAGTACTTC.

This chain links TRBV28 with TRBJ1-5; D is unresolved. Germline V lookup: CDR1 MDHEN, CDR2 SYDVKM. This CDR3 has 18 residues. V was clipped by 5 bases and J by 0 bases, with 20 bases between them. This chain's CDR3 is CASSPGWRIRDSNQPQHF. CDR3 bases: TGTGCCAGCAGTCCGGGTTGGAGAATCCGGGATAGCAATCAGCCCCAGCATTTT.